This T cell receptor (beta chain) was obtained from a study of CD8+ T cells in alopecia areata (dated by TCRdb to the late 2010s). A note on the overall study: The treated patients took part in an open-label pilot trial in which moderate-to-severe alopecia areata was treated with oral tofacitinib at 5 to 10 mg twice daily. Patients stayed on tofacitinib for 6 to 18 months and then had 6 months of follow-up off drug so that delayed response and recurrence could be assessed. High-throughput TCRbeta sequencing was used to examine T cell clonal expansion in alopecia areata in both the C3H/HeJ mouse model and human patients. In humans, TCRbeta sequencing was performed on scalp tissue and on sorted CD4+ and CD8+ peripheral blood T cells from healthy controls and from patients with patchy or totalis/universalis alopecia areata. Patients on tofacitinib were biopsied at baseline and after 4 and 24 weeks of treatment, and several of the patients also had a later scalp biopsy. Scalp clonality was compared across normal scalp (n=4), patchy alopecia areata scalp (n=8), and alopecia totalis/universalis scalp (n=8). RNA came from the PAXgene miRNA kit for fixed scalp, the miRNeasy kit for PBMCs, and the RNeasy kit for mouse skin. TCRbeta CDR3 regions were amplified by immunoSEQ multiplex PCR with 35 Vbeta forward and 13 Jbeta reverse primers. What the authors observed across the whole study: Compared with normal scalp, lesional scalp had higher clonality and more expanded CD8+ clones, particularly in alopecia totalis/universalis, a pattern that suggests antigenic drive. Resident alphabeta T cells in normal human skin are also sequenced, complicating scalp TCR repertoire analysis, unlike mouse skin dominated by gammadelta T cells. TCR sequences shared between patients were less clear than in mice, possibly partly because of HLA diversity in the patient population.

CDR1 MNHEY and CDR2 SMNVEV were looked up in the germline V gene (reference sequence). The CDR3 holds 14 amino acids from the cysteine to the phenylalanine. The entry retains the CDR3 DNA only, 42 bases that are in frame from base 1. V is reduced by 4 bases and J by 7 bases, leaving a spacing of 16 bases between them. Regarding this clone: This clone's antigen is unknown. No qualities accompany the bases; no much larger clone lies one base away.

The method behind the library was the immunoSEQ multiplex PCR assay. RNA was extracted from all samples and reverse transcribed into cDNA, which served as template for TCR sequencing. First-strand cDNA was synthesized using SuperScript III with a 2:1 mix of oligo-dT and random hexamers. A synthetic immune receptor repertoire was used to assess amplification bias, and residual bias was removed computationally. In the source study's methods: Raw reads were preprocessed to remove errors, and CDR3 was defined by IMGT conventions from the conserved cysteine to phenylalanine. Clonality was calculated as 1 minus Shannon entropy normalized by log2 of the number of productive unique TCRs. Whether scalp clones were CD4 or CD8 was inferred by matching scalp TCRbeta sequences against CD4 and CD8 repertoires sorted from blood. Entries here come from immuneACCESS through TCRdb and include only in-frame sequences with V and J called. Some clones fail to appear in such tables; in the studies checked, an unresolved V gene covers under half of the shortfall, and the cause of the remainder is unknown. The V and J calls and clone size come from that table; D and trimming were worked out from the DNA. The sample table contains 65,000 to 70,000 clones; only one count was recorded for approximately 58% of them. Approximately 17% of the sample comes from the top ten.

The sample's time point label is to be understood as: baseline before oral tofacitinib. Peripheral blood and lesional scalp punch biopsies were obtained from patients with alopecia areata. After PBMCs were isolated by density centrifugation and stained for CD3, CD4 and CD8, a FACSAria was used to sort CD4+ and CD8+ T cells. This receptor chain uses TRBV27 and TRBJ1-2; perhaps TRBD1 is the D gene, with 5 bases matching. The TCR sequence derives from a human donor with alopecia areata. The sequencing here drew on CD8+ T cells sorted from blood, taken at week 0. The sequence in DNA is TGTGCCAGCAGTTCCTCTGGGGGGTGGGGTGGCTACACCTTC. Its protein reads: CASSSSGGWGGYTF.